This is a list of T cell receptor beta chains from one sample in a study of read filtering for tumor transcriptome and immune sequencing. TCRdb used MiXCR to reprocess the reads, holding one entry per CDR3 protein. The repertoire holds 60,000 to 80,000 distinct CDR3 sequences, with around 14% as singletons. Sequenced input: a population of CD138-negative cells sorted from bone marrow. The receptors shown here come from a donor at least 40 years old with multiple myeloma. The CDR3 runs from the conserved cysteine through the conserved F or W. The order of the fields is CDR3 length, clone size, V gene, J gene, D gene, CDR3 DNA, CDR3 protein. The D gene is left open where the match is weak. Rows give clone size only sometimes, using once, few, many, or a class for an expanded clone.

>14|-|TRBV12-5|TRBJ2-5|TRBD1
TGTGCTAGTGTTCTGGGGGACAGACAAGAGACCCAGTACTTC
CASVLGDRQETQYF
>13|few|TRBV5-1|TRBJ2-7|-
TGCGCCAGCAGCTTGGACAGGACCTACGAGCAGTACTTC
CASSLDRTYEQYF
>18|many|TRBV11-3|TRBJ2-1|TRBD2
TGTGCCAGCAGCCCCCCCAGCGGGGGGACGAGCTCCTACAATGAGCAGTTCTTC
CASSPPSGGTSSYNEQFF
>12|few|TRBV29-1|TRBJ2-2|TRBD2
TGCAGCGGGGTACTAGCGGACGGGGAGCTGTTTTTT
CSGVLADGELFF
>16|-|TRBV5-6|TRBJ1-5|-
TGTGCCAGCAGCTCAGGACAGTTTACAAGCAATCAGCCCCAGCATTTT
CASSSGQFTSNQPQHF
>12|once|TRBV6-6|TRBJ2-1|TRBD2
TGTACCACCCTGGGGGGGTACAGTGAGCAGTTCTTC
CTTLGGYSEQFF
>16|many|TRBV7-9|TRBJ1-3|-
TGTGCCAGCAGCTTCCGGGAGGGAGGCGCTGGAAACACCATATATTTT
CASSFREGGAGNTIYF
>14|many|TRBV24-1|TRBJ2-6|-
TGTGCCACCAGTGCGGCCTCTGGGGCCAACGTCCTGACTTTC
CATSAASGANVLTF
>16|many|TRBV20-1|TRBJ2-1|TRBD1
TGCAGTGCTAGGTACCTCGGACAGGTATCCTACAATGAGCAGTTCTTC
CSARYLGQVSYNEQFF
>14|many|TRBV18|TRBJ1-1|-
TGTGCCAGCTCACATGGACAATTGAACACTGAAGCTTTCTTT
CASSHGQLNTEAFF
>16|once|TRBV14|TRBJ1-2|-
TGTGCCAGCAGCCGCCTCAGGGGAACCTTAAACTATGGCTACACCTTC
CASSRLRGTLNYGYTF
>15|few|TRBV20-1|TRBJ1-5|TRBD1
TGCAGTGCTGAGACCGGGACAGGGGGGGATCAGCTCCAGCATTTT
CSAETGTGGDQLQHF
>15|many|TRBV5-4|TRBJ2-3|-
TGTGCCAGCAGCTTGGAGCCAGCTAGCACAGATACGCAGTATTTT
CASSLEPASTDTQYF
>15|-|TRBV6-2/TRBV6-3|TRBJ2-3|TRBD2
TGTGCCAGCAGTTACTCAGCGGGAGGGCCTTATACGCAGTATTTT
CASSYSAGGPYTQYF
>15|many|TRBV28|TRBJ2-5|TRBD1
TGTGCCAGCAGTAGGAACAGGGGGCAGGAAGAGACCCAGTACTTC
CASSRNRGQEETQYF
>13|-|TRBV14|TRBJ1-2|-
TGTGCCAGCAGCCAAGATCGAGACTATGGCTACACCTTC
CASSQDRDYGYTF
>15|once|TRBV20-1|TRBJ1-6|TRBD1
TGCAGTGCTAGAAAGACAGGGGGCGAAAGTCCACCCCTCCACTTT
CSARKTGGESPPLHF
>13|many|TRBV7-2|TRBJ1-5|-
TGTGCCAGCAGCTTACAGACAGATCAGCCCCAGCATTTT
CASSLQTDQPQHF
>16|many|TRBV4-2|TRBJ2-1|TRBD2
TGTGCCAGCAGCCAAGTTGGGGGAGGGCCCTACAATGAGCAGTTCTTC
CASSQVGGGPYNEQFF
>16|many|TRBV7-8|TRBJ2-2|TRBD2
TGTGCCAGCAGCCTGCTTCTAGGGACTAGCATCGGGGAGCTGTTTTTT
CASSLLLGTSIGELFF
>14|many|TRBV7-9|TRBJ2-1|-
TGTGCCAGCAGCTTACCCTCTTGGGACAATGAGCAGTTCTTC
CASSLPSWDNEQFF
>18|many|TRBV5-1|TRBJ2-7|-
TGCGCCAGCAGCTTGGACCTTGCCGGGAGAACGGTCCCCTACGAGCAGTACTTC
CASSLDLAGRTVPYEQYF
>17|many|TRBV7-9|TRBJ2-1|-
TGTGCCAGCAGCCCCCCCCTCCAGGGACCCCCGTGGAATGAGCAGTTCTTC
CASSPPLQGPPWNEQFF